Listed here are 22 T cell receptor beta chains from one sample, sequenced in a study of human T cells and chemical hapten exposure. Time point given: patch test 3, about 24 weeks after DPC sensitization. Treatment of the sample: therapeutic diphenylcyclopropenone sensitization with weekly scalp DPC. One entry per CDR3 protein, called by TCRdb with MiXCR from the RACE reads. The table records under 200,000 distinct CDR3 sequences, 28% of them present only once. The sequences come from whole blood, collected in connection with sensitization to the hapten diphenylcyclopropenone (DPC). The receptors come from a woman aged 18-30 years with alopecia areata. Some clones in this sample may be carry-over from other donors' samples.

The CDR3 region has the DNA TGTGCCAGCAGCCCCGTTAGGCTGAACACTGAAGCTTTCTTT. Translated: CASSPVRLNTEAFF. V gene TRBV5-5 combines with J gene TRBJ1-1; no clear D. Germline loops: CDR1 SGHKS, CDR2 YYEKEE (reference sequence). V was shortened by 4 bases and J by 0 bases, with 10 bases between the two germline ends. The length of the CDR3 is 14 residues.

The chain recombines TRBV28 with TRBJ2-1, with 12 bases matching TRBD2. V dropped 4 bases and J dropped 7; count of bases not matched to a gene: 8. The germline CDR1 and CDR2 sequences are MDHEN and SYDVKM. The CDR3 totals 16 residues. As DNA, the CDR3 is TGTGCCAGCAGTTATCCCGGACTAGCGGGACGTAATGAGCAGTTCTTC. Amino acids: CASSYPGLAGRNEQFF.

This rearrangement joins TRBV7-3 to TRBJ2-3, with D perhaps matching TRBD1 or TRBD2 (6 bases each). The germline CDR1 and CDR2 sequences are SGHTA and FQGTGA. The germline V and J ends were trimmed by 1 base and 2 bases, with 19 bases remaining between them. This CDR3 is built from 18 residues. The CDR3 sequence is CASSLRVTAGHLTDTQYF. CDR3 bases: TGTGCCAGCAGCTTAAGGGTGACGGCGGGACACCTCACAGATACGCAGTATTTT.

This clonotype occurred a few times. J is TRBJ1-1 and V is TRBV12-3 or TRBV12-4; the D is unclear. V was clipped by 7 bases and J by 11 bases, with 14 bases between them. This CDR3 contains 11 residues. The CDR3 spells CASTRPGVAFF. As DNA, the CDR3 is TGTGCCAGCACCCGACCCGGAGTGGCTTTCTTT.

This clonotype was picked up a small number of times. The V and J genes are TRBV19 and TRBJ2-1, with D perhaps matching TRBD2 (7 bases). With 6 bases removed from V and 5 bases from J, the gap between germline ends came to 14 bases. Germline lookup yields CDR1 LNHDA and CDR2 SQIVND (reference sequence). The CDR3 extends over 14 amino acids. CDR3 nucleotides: TGTGCCAGTAGGCGGCGGGGGCTCAACAATGAGCAGTTCTTC. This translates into CASRRRGLNNEQFF.

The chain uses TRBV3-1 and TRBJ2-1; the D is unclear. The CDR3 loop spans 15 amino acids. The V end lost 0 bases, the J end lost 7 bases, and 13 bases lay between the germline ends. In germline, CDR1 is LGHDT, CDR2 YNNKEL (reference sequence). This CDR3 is CASSQDLGYSNEQFF. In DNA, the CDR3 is TGTGCCAGCAGCCAAGATCTTGGGTATTCAAATGAGCAGTTCTTC.

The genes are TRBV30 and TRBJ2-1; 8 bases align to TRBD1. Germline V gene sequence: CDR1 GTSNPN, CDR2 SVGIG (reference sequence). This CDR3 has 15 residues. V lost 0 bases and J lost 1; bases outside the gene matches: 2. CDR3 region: CAWSVGDRSYNEQFF. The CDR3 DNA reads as TGTGCCTGGAGTGTGGGGGACAGGTCCTACAATGAGCAGTTCTTC.

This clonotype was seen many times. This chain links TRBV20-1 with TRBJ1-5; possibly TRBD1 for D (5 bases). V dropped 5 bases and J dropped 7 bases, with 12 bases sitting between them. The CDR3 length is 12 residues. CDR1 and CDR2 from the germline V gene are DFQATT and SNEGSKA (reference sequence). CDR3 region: CSARDLGQPQHF. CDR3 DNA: TGCAGTGCTCGGGACCTAGGGCAGCCCCAGCATTTT.

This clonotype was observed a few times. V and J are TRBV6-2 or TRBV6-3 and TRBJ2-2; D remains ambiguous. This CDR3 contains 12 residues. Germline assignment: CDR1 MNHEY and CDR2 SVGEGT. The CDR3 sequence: CGALGNTGELFF. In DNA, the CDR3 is TGTGGGGCCCTAGGGAACACCGGGGAGCTGTTTTTT.

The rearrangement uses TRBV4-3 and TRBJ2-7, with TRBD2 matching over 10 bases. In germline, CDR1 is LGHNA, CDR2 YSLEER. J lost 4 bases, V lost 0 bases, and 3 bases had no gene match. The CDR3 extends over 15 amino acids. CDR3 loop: CASSQEIAGGYEQYF. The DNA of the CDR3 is TGCGCCAGCAGCCAAGAGATAGCGGGGGGTTACGAGCAGTACTTC.

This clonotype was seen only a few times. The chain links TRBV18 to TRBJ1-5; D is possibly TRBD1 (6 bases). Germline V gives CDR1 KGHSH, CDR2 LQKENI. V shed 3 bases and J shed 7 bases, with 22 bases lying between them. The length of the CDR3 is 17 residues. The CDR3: CASSPYDTGPRMQPQHF. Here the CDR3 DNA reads TGTGCCAGCTCACCCTATGATACAGGGCCTCGGATGCAGCCCCAGCATTTT.

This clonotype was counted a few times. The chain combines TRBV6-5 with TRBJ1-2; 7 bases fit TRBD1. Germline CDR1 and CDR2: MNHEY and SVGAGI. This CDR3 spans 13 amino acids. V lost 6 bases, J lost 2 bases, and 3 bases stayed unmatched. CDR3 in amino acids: CASRGTVNYGYTF. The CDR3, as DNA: TGTGCCAGCAGAGGGACAGTGAACTATGGCTACACCTTC.

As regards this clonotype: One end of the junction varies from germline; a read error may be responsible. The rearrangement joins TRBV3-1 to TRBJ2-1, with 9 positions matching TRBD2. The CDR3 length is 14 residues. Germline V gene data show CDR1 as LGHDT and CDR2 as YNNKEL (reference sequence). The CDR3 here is CANSMRGGRNEQFF. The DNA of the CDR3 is TGTGCCAACAGCATGCGGGGGGGCCGGAATGAGCAGTTCTTC.

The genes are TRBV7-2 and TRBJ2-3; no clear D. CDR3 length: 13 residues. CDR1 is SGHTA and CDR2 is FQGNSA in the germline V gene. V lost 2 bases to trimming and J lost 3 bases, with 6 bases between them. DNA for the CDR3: TGTGCCAGCAGCTTAATCTGGACAGATACGCAGTATTTT. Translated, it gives CASSLIWTDTQYF.

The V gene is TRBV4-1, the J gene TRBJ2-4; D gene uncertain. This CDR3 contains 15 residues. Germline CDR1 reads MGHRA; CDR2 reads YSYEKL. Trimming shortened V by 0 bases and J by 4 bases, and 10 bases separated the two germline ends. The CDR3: CASSQEGGVKNIQYF. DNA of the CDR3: TGCGCCAGCAGCCAAGAAGGTGGGGTTAAAAACATTCAGTACTTC.

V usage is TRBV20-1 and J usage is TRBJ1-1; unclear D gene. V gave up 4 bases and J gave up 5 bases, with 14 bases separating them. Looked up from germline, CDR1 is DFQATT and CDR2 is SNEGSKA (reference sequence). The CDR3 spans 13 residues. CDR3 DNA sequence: TGCAGTGCTACCCACGGACGTCGGACTGAAGCTTTCTTT. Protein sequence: CSATHGRRTEAFF.

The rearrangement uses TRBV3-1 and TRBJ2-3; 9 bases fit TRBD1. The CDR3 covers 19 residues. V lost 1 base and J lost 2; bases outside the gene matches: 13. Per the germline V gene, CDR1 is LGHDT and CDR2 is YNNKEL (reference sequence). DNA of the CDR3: TGTGCCAGCAGCCAAGTGGGACAGGGTAGTGCCTTTAACACAGATACGCAGTATTTT. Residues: CASSQVGQGSAFNTDTQYF.

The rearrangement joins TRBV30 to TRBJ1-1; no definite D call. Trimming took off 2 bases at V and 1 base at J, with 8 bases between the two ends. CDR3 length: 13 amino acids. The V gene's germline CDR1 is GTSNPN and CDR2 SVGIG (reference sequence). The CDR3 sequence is CAWSFPGNTEAFF. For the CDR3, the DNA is TGTGCCTGGAGTTTCCCGGGGAACACTGAAGCTTTCTTT.

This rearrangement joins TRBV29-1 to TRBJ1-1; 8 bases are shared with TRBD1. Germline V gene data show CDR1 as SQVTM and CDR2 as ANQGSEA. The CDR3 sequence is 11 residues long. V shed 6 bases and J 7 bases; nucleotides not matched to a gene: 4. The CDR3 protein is CSVDRVREAFF. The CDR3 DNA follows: TGCAGCGTGGACAGGGTTCGTGAAGCTTTCTTT.

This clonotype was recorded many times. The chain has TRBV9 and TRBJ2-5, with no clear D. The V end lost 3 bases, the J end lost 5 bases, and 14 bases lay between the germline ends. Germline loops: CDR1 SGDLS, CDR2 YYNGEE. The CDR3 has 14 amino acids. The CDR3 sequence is CASSGSPRRETQYF. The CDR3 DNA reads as TGTGCCAGCAGCGGCTCCCCCCGTCGGGAGACCCAGTACTTC. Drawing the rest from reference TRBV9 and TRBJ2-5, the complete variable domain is DSGVTQTPKHLITATGQRVTLRCSPRSGDLSVYWYQQSLDQGLQFLIQYYNGEERAKGNILERFSAQQFPDLHSELNLSSLELGDSALYFCASSGSPRRETQYFGPGTRLLVL.

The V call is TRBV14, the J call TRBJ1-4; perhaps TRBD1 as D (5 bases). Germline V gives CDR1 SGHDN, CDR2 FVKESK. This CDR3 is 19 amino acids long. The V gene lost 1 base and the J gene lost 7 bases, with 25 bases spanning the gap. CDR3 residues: CASSQGTLKKGSKSEKLFF. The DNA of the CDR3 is TGTGCCAGCAGCCAAGGAACCCTGAAGAAGGGGAGTAAGAGTGAAAAACTGTTTTTT.

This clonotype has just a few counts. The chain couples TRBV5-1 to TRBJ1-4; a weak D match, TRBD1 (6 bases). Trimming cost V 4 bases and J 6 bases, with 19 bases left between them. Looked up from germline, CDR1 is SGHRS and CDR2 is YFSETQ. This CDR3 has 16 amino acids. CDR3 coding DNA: TGCGCCAGCAGCCCTATGTGGGCACAGGGCGATGAAAAACTGTTTTTT. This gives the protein CASSPMWAQGDEKLFF.